The 5 T cell receptor beta chains in this list originate from one sample, sequenced in a study of Graves' ophthalmopathy and Graves' hyperthyroidism. RNA transcripts provided the template for amplifying TCR beta CDR3 regions. First-round RT-PCR used HTBI primers; second-round multiplex PCR followed. TCRdb re-analysed the multiplex PCR reads in MiXCR, keeping a single row per CDR3 protein. The profile covers 200,000 to 250,000 distinct CDR3 sequences, with approximately 42% appearing a single time and 40% to 55% taken by the ten largest. Source material: peripheral blood. The receptors come from an adult man with Graves' ophthalmopathy.

This rearrangement joins TRBV3-1 to TRBJ1-2; no clear D gene. V shed 5 bases and J shed 3 bases, with 13 bases lying between them. The V gene's germline CDR1 is LGHDT and CDR2 YNNKEL (reference sequence). There are 14 residues in the CDR3. The CDR3 DNA is TGTGCCAGCAGCTTTAATGGCGGGGACTATGGCTACACCTTC. This encodes CASSFNGGDYGYTF.

V gene TRBV4-1 combines with J gene TRBJ2-2; 14 bases are a match to TRBD2. The CDR3 runs to 17 residues. Germline-derived CDR1 and CDR2 are MGHRA and YSYEKL. The J segment lost 6 bases and the V segment lost 5 bases, leaving 8 bases of the junction unmatched. In DNA, the CDR3 is TGCGCCAGCAGCATCCGGACTAGCGGGAGGCGTCCCGGGGAGCTGTTTTTT. Translated, it gives CASSIRTSGRRPGELFF.

The rearrangement joins TRBV7-9 to TRBJ1-1; no clear D gene. The CDR3 has 13 residues. V was shortened by 5 bases and J by 7 bases, with 14 bases between the two germline ends. Germline-derived CDR1 and CDR2 are SEHNR and FQNEAQ (reference sequence). The CDR3 nucleotides read TGTGCCAGCAGCCTAATGCAGAGAGATGAAGCTTTCTTT. As protein: CASSLMQRDEAFF. Full variable domain (rest looked up from reference TRBV7-9 and TRBJ1-1): DTGVSQNPRHKITKRGQNVTFRCDPISEHNRLYWYRQTLGQGPEFLTYFQNEAQLEKSRLLSDRFSAERPKGSFSTLEIQRTEQGDSAMYLCASSLMQRDEAFFGQGTRLTVV.

This clonotype came up a few times. The rearrangement uses TRBV11-2 and TRBJ1-2; maybe TRBD1 (6 bases). V was shortened by 6 bases and J by 8 bases, with 13 bases between the two germline ends. There are 12 residues in the CDR3. Germline CDR1 reads SGHAT; CDR2 reads FQNNGV. Here the CDR3 DNA reads TGTGCCAGCAGTCCTACAGGGATGGGCTACACCTTC. It codes for CASSPTGMGYTF.

The rearrangement joins TRBV10-3 to TRBJ2-2, with D possibly TRBD2 on 6 matching bases. Germline values: CDR1 ENHRY, CDR2 SYGVKD. The CDR3 covers 15 residues. V shed 2 bases and J shed 3 bases, with 10 bases lying between them. CDR3 loop: CAISEGTLDTGELFF. CDR3 nucleotide sequence: TGTGCCATCAGTGAGGGGACTCTAGACACCGGGGAGCTGTTTTTT.